The table lists the clone carrying this TCR beta chain with a few counts. The sample is drawn from a study of blood T cells in healthy people across ages. Caucasian, healthy and from Russia, the donors were aged between about 6 and 100. A sample-barcoded 5' primer and a J-beta primer mix were used in a second PCR of roughly 6 to 11 cycles. TCRdb fed the 5' RACE reads into MiXCR, producing one record per CDR3 protein. The sample yields fewer than 900,000 distinct CDR3 sequences, around 40% seen once. Source material: blood. The sequence was obtained from a woman aged 55-69 years in good health.

The CDR3 protein is CASSLAAGPGTEAFF. CDR3 DNA: TGCGCCAGCAGCTTGGCCGCTGGGCCGGGCACTGAAGCTTTCTTT. V usage is TRBV5-1 and J usage is TRBJ1-1; unclear D gene. Looked up from germline, CDR1 is SGHRS and CDR2 is YFSETQ. CDR3 length: 15 amino acids. Trimming took 0 bases from V and 4 from J, leaving 13 bases between them. Together with reference TRBV5-1 and TRBJ1-1, the CDR3 gives the full variable domain: KAGVTQTPRYLIKTRGQQVTLSCSPISGHRSVSWYQQTPGQGLQFLFEYFSETQRNKGNFPGRFSGRQFSNSRSEMNVSTLELGDSALYLCASSLAAGPGTEAFFGQGTRLTVV.